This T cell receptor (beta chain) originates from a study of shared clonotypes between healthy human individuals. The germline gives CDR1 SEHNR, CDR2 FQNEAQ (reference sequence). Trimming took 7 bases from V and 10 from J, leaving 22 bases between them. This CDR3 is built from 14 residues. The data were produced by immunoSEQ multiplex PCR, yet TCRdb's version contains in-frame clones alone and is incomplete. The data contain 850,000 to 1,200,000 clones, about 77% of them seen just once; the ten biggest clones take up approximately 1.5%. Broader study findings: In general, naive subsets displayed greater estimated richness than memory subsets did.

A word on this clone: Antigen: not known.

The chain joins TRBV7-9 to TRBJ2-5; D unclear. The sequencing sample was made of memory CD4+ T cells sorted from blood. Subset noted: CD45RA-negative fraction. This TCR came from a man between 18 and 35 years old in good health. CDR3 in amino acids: CASINRVGDSVQYF. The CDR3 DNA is TGTGCCAGCATCAATAGAGTCGGAGACTCAGTCCAGTACTTC.